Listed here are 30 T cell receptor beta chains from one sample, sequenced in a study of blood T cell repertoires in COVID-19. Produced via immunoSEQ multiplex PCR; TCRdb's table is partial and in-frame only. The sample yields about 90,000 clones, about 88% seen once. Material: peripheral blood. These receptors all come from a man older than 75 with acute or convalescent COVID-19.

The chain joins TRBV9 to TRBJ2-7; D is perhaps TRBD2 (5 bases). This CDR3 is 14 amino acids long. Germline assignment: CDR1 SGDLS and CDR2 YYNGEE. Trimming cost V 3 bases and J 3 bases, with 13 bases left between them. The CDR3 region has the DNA TGTGCCAGCAGCGGCGGGCGGTCCGGCTACGAGCAGTACTTC. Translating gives CASSGGRSGYEQYF. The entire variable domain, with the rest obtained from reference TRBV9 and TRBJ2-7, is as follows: DSGVTQTPKHLITATGQRVTLRCSPRSGDLSVYWYQQSLDQGLQFLIQYYNGEERAKGNILERFSAQQFPDLHSELNLSSLELGDSALYFCASSGGRSGYEQYFGPGTRLTVT.

In DNA form, the CDR3 reads TGTGCCAGCAGTGACTCGGACAGCTATGAAAAACTGTTTTTT. Protein sequence: CASSDSDSYEKLFF. This rearrangement joins TRBV25-1 to TRBJ1-4, with D perhaps TRBD1 (6 bases). Germline V lookup: CDR1 MGHDK, CDR2 SYGVNS. The CDR3 length is 14 residues. V was trimmed by 3 bases and J by 6 bases, leaving 11 bases between them.

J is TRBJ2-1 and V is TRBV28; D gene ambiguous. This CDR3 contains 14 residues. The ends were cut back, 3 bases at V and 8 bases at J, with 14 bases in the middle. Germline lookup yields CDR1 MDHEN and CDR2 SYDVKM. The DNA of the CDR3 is TGTGCCAGCAGTTTCCTTACTCTGAGCCATGAGCAGTTCTTC. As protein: CASSFLTLSHEQFF.

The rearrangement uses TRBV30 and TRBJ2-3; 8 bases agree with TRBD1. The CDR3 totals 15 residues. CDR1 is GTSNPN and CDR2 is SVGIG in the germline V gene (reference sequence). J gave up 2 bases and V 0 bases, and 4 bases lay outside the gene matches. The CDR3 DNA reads TGTGCCTGGAGTGTTGGACAGGGATCCACAGATACGCAGTATTTT. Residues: CAWSVGQGSTDTQYF.

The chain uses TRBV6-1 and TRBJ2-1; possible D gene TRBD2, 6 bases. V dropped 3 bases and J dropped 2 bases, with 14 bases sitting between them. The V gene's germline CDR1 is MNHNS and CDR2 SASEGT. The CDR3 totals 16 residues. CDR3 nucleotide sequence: TGTGCCAGCAGTGATGGGGTCGGGAGCCCCTACAATGAGCAGTTCTTC. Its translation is CASSDGVGSPYNEQFF.

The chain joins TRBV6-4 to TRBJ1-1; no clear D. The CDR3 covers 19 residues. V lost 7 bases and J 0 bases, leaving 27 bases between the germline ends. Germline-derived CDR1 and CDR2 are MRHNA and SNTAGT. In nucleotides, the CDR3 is TGTGCCAGCACCACTGCCCGACTCGAGGGTATGGGTGTGAACACTGAAGCTTTCTTT. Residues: CASTTARLEGMGVNTEAFF.

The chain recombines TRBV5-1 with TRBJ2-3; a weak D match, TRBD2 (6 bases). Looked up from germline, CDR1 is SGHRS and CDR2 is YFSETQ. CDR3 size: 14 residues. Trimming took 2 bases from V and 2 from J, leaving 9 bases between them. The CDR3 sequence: CASSFGGFTDTQYF. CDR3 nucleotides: TGCGCCAGCAGCTTTGGAGGGTTCACAGATACGCAGTATTTT.

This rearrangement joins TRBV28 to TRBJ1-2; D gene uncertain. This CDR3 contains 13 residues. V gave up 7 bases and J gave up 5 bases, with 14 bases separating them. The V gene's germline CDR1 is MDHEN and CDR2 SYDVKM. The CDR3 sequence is CASTVGGLYGYTF. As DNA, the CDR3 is TGTGCCAGCACCGTTGGAGGGTTATATGGCTACACCTTC.

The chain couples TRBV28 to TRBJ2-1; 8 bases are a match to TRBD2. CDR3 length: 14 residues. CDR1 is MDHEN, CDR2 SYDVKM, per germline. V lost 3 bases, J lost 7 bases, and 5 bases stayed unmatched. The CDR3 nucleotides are TGTGCCAGCAGTTTTCAAGGCGGGAGGAATGAGCAGTTCTTC. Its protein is CASSFQGGRNEQFF.

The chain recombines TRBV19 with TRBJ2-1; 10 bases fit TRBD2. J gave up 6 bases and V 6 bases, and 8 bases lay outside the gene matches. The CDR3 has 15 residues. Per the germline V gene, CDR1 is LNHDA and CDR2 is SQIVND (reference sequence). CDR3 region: CASRQQAGGPNEQFF. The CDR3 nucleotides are TGTGCCAGTAGACAACAAGCGGGAGGGCCCAATGAGCAGTTCTTC. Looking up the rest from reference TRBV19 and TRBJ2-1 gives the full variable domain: DGGITQSPKYLFRKEGQNVTLSCEQNLNHDAMYWYRQDPGQGLRLIYYSQIVNDFQKGDIAEGYSVSREKKESFPLTVTSAQKNPTAFYLCASRQQAGGPNEQFFGPGTRLTVL.

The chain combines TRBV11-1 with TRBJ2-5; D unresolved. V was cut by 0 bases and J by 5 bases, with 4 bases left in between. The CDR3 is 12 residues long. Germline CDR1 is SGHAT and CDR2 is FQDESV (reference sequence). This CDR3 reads CASSLAPETQYF. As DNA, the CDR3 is TGTGCCAGCAGCTTAGCTCCGGAGACCCAGTACTTC.

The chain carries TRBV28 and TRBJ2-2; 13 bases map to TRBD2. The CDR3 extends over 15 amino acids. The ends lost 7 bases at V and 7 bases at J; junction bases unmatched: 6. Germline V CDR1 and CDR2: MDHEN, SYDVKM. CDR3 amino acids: CASILTSGRSGELFF. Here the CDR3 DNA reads TGTGCCAGCATTTTGACTAGCGGGAGGAGCGGGGAGCTGTTTTTT.

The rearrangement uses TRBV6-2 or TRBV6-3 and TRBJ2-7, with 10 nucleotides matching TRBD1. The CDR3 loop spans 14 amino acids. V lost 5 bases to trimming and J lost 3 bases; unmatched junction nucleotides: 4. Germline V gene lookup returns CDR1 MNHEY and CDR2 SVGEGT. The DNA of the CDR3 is TGTGCCAGCAGTACCGGGACAGGGGACTACGAGCAGTACTTC. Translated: CASSTGTGDYEQYF.

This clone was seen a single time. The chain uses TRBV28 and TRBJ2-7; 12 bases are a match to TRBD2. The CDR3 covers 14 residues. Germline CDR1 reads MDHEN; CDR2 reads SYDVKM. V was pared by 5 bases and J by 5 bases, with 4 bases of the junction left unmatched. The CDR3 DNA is TGTGCCAGCAGTATACTAGCGGGAGGTCACGAGCAGTACTTC. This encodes CASSILAGGHEQYF.

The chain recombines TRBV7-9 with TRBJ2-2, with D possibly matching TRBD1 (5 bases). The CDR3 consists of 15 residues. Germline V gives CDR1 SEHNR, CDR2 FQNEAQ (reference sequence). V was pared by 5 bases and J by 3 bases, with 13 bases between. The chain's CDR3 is CASSQQAPDTGELFF. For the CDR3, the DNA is TGTGCCAGCAGCCAACAGGCCCCCGACACCGGGGAGCTGTTTTTT. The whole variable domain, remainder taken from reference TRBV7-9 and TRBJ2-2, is DTGVSQNPRHKITKRGQNVTFRCDPISEHNRLYWYRQTLGQGPEFLTYFQNEAQLEKSRLLSDRFSAERPKGSFSTLEIQRTEQGDSAMYLCASSQQAPDTGELFFGEGSRLTVL.

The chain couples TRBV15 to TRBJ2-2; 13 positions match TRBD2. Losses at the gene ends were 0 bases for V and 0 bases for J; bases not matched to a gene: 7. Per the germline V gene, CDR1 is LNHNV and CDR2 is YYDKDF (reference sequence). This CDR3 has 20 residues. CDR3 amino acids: CATSRDPTSGRAPNTGELFF. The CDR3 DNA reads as TGTGCCACCAGCAGAGATCCCACTAGCGGGAGGGCCCCGAACACCGGGGAGCTGTTTTTT.

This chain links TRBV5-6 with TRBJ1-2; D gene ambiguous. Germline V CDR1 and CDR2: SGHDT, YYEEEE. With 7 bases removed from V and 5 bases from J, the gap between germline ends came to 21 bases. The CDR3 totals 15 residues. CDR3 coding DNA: TGTGCCAGCGGATCCCCGACACTGGGTGATTATGGCTACACCTTC. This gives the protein CASGSPTLGDYGYTF.

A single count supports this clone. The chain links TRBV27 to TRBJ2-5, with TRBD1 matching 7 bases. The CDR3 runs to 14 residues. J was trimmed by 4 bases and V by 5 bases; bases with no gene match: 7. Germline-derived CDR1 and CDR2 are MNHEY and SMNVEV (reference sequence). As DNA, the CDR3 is TGTGCCAGCAGTCCCAGACAGGGTCGAGAGACCCAGTACTTC. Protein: CASSPRQGRETQYF.

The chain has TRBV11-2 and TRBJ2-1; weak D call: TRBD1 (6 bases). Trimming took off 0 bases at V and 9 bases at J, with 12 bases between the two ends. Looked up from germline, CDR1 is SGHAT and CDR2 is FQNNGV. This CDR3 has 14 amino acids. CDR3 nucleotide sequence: TGTGCCAGCAGCTTAGAAGGTGGGACACGTGAGCAGTTCTTC. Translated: CASSLEGGTREQFF.

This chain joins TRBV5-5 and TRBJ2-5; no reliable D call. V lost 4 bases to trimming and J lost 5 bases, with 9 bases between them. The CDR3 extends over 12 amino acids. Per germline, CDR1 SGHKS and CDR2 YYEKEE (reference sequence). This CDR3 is CASSLDSETQYF. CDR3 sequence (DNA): TGTGCCAGCAGCCTGGATAGTGAGACCCAGTACTTC. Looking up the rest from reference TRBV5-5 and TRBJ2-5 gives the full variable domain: DAGVTQSPTHLIKTRGQQVTLRCSPISGHKSVSWYQQVLGQGPQFIFQYYEKEERGRGNFPDRFSARQFPNYSSELNVNALLLGDSALYLCASSLDSETQYFGPGTRLLVL.

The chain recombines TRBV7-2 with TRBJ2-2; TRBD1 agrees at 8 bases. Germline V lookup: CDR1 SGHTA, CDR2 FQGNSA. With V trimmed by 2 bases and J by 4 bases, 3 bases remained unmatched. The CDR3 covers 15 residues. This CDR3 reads CASSLRTGPTGELFF. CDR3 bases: TGTGCCAGCAGCTTAAGGACAGGGCCCACCGGGGAGCTGTTTTTT.

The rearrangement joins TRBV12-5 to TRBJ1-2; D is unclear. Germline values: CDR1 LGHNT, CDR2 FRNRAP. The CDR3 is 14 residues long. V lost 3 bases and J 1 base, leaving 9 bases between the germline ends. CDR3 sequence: CASGFPVLNYGYTF. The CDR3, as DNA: TGTGCTAGTGGTTTTCCCGTCCTTAACTATGGCTACACCTTC.

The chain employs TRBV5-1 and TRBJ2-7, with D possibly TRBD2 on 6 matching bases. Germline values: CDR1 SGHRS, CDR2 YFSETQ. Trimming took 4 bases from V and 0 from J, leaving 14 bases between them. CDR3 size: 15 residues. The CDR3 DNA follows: TGCGCCAGCAGCCCCGGGGACTTTAGCTCCTACGAGCAGTACTTC. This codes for CASSPGDFSSYEQYF.

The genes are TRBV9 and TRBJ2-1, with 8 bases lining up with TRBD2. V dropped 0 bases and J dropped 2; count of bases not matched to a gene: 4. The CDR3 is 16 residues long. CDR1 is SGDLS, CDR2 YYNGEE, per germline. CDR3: CASSVAGAGAYNEQFF. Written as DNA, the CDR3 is TGTGCCAGCAGCGTAGCAGGAGCGGGGGCCTACAATGAGCAGTTCTTC.

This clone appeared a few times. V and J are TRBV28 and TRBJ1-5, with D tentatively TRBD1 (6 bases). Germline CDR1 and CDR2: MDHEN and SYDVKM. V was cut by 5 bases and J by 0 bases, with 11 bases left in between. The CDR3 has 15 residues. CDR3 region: CASSEDSYSNQPQHF. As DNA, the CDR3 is TGTGCCAGCAGTGAGGACAGTTATAGCAATCAGCCCCAGCATTTT.

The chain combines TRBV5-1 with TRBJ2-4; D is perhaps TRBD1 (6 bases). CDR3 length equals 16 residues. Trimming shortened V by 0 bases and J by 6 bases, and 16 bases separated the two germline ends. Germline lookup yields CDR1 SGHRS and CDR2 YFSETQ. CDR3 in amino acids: CASSLGPGVGGNIQYF. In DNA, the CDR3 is TGCGCCAGCAGCTTGGGTCCAGGGGTCGGCGGAAACATTCAGTACTTC.

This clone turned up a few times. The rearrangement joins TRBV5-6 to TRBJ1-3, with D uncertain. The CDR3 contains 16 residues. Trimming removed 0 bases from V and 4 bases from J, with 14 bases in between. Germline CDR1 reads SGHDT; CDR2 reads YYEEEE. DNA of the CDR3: TGTGCCAGCAGCTTGGGGCCAGGCCCTTCGGGAAACACCATATATTTT. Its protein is CASSLGPGPSGNTIYF.

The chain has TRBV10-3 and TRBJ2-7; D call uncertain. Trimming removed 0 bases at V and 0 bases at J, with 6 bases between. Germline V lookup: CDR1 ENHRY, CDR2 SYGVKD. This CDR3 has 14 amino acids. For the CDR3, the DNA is TGTGCCATCAGTGAGTCGATAGCCTCCTACGAGCAGTACTTC. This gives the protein CAISESIASYEQYF.

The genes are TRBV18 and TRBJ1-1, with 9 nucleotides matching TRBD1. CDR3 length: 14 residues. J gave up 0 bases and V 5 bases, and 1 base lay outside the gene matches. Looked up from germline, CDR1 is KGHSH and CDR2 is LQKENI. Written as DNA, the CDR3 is TGTGCCAGCTCAAGGGACAGGGTGAACACTGAAGCTTTCTTT. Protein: CASSRDRVNTEAFF.

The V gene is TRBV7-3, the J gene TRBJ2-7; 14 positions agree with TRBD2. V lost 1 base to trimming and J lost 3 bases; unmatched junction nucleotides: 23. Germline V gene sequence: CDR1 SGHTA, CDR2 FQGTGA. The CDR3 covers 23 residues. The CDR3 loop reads CASSLRGLAGGLPLALGYYEQYF. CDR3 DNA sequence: TGTGCCAGCAGCTTAAGAGGACTAGCGGGAGGTCTGCCCTTAGCCCTTGGATACTACGAGCAGTACTTC.